This TCR beta chain was recorded in a study of PD-1 blockade in classical Hodgkin lymphoma. Study overall: The study gave patients nivolumab 3 mg/kg intravenously every 2 weeks.

Study-wide results and caveats: At C4D1, TCR diversity had climbed significantly for CD4+ cells, though not for CD8+ cells. Exclusion was the outcome for patients who began nivolumab under 1 year after ASCT.

Measured with immunoSEQ multiplex PCR; TCRdb has only the in-frame clones, and not every one. The sample records 75,000 to 95,000 clones, about 83% being singletons. This clone ranks as medium-sized (0.01 to 0.1%). Its antigen is currently unknown. Time point specified: cycle 4 day 1 (C4D1), after six to seven weeks of nivolumab. Relapses following autologous stem cell transplantation were seen in all patients, with brentuximab vedotin exposure varying. Specimen: peripheral blood mononuclear cells (PBMCs), collected before the fourth cycle of nivolumab. The sequence derives from a human donor with classical Hodgkin lymphoma.

The CDR3 nucleotides are TGTGCCAGCAGACTTTCGGCAGGGATCTATGGCTACACCTTC. This encodes CASRLSAGIYGYTF. V gene TRBV6-1 combines with J gene TRBJ1-2, with D possibly being TRBD1 (5 bases). Germline V lookup: CDR1 MNHNS, CDR2 SASEGT. The CDR3 has 14 amino acids. Trimming stripped 6 bases from V and 4 bases from J, with 15 bases between.